The 21 T cell receptor beta chains in this list originate from one sample, sequenced in a study of CD4 T cells in relation to SARS-CoV-2 and coronaviruses. CD4+ T cells from unexposed donors were obtained before the COVID-19 pandemic (2011-2018). Assay used: immunoSEQ multiplex PCR; TCRdb lists only in-frame clones, some missing. The sample records about 60,000 clones, about 94% being singletons. Sequenced sample: naive CD4+ T cells from PBMCs. The subset: naive CD4+ T cells isolated by negative enrichment. The receptor source for this set is a human donor in good health.

For the CDR3, the DNA is TGTGCCAGCAGTTACAGACAGGTTCTGAACACTGAAGCTTTCTTT. It encodes CASSYRQVLNTEAFF. This chain connects TRBV6-2 or TRBV6-3 to TRBJ1-1, with D perhaps TRBD1 (6 bases). The CDR3 has 15 residues. Deletions cut 2 bases from V and 0 bases from J, with 10 bases between. In germline, CDR1 is MNHEY, CDR2 SVGEGT.

The V and J genes are TRBV4-1 and TRBJ2-3; the D gene is possibly TRBD2 (5 bases). Trimming removed 1 base from V and 3 bases from J, with 20 bases in between. Germline-derived CDR1 and CDR2 are MGHRA and YSYEKL. This CDR3 contains 18 residues. The CDR3 here is CASSQVTAGPTGTDTQYF. Written as DNA, the CDR3 is TGCGCCAGCAGCCAAGTAACCGCGGGCCCGACGGGGACAGATACGCAGTATTTT.

The CDR3 sequence is CASSLGGSGNTIYF. For the CDR3, the DNA is TGTGCCAGCAGTTTAGGCGGGTCTGGAAACACCATATATTTT. The V gene is TRBV28, the J gene TRBJ1-3; D is unresolved. CDR3 length equals 14 residues. CDR1 MDHEN and CDR2 SYDVKM come from the germline V gene. Trimming removed 2 bases at V and 1 base at J, with 6 bases between.

V usage is TRBV28 and J usage is TRBJ2-7; maybe TRBD1 (5 bases). This CDR3 contains 11 residues. Germline V CDR1 and CDR2: MDHEN, SYDVKM. V lost 2 bases, J lost 6 bases, and 5 bases lay in between. This chain's CDR3 is CASSLGAEQYF. CDR3 bases: TGTGCCAGCAGTTTAGGGGCCGAGCAGTACTTC. Looking up the rest from reference TRBV28 and TRBJ2-7 gives the full variable domain: DVKVTQSSRYLVKRTGEKVFLECVQDMDHENMFWYRQDPGLGLRLIYFSYDVKMKEKGDIPEGYSVSREKKERFSLILESASTNQTSMYLCASSLGAEQYFGPGTRLTVT.

The chain uses TRBV29-1 and TRBJ2-7, with 13 bases identical to TRBD2. Germline values: CDR1 SQVTM, CDR2 ANQGSEA. The V and J ends lost 5 bases and 7 bases, in that order; junction bases with no gene match: 2. This CDR3 spans 12 amino acids. The CDR3 DNA reads as TGCAGCGTTTTGGGACTAGCGGGAGAGCAGTACTTC. Protein product: CSVLGLAGEQYF.

The gene calls are TRBV27 and TRBJ1-6; TRBD1 might be the D (5 bases). Germline CDR1 MNHEY, CDR2 SMNVEV (reference sequence). Trimming cost V 5 bases and J 7 bases, with 9 bases left between them. This CDR3 is built from 13 residues. The CDR3 region is CASSQGWNSPLHF. The CDR3, as DNA: TGTGCCAGCAGTCAGGGATGGAATTCACCCCTCCACTTT.

The J gene is TRBJ2-5, the V gene TRBV24-1, with 12 bases matching TRBD2. Germline CDR1 is KGHDR and CDR2 is SFDVKD. The CDR3 contains 18 residues. V shed 7 bases and J 1 base; nucleotides not matched to a gene: 12. The CDR3 region is CATRRLAGEGGAQETQYF. The CDR3 DNA is TGTGCCACCAGGAGACTAGCGGGAGAGGGGGGGGCCCAAGAGACCCAGTACTTC.

The CDR3 reads CASSQSSAGELFF. The CDR3 DNA reads as TGTGCCAGCAGCCAATCTAGCGCCGGGGAGCTGTTTTTT. V and J are TRBV7-3 and TRBJ2-2; D possibly corresponds to TRBD2 (6 bases). Germline V gene sequence: CDR1 SGHTA, CDR2 FQGTGA. CDR3 length: 13 residues. V shed 5 bases and J shed 6 bases, with 10 bases lying between them.

The V call is TRBV27, the J call TRBJ1-4; tentative D call: TRBD1 (5 bases). The CDR3 sequence is 18 residues long. V lost 0 bases to trimming and J lost 8 bases, with 22 bases between them. In germline, CDR1 is MNHEY, CDR2 SMNVEV (reference sequence). The CDR3 coding sequence is TGTGCCAGCAGTTTATCGTCTTACCGAGGTGTGGGGGGGGAAAAACTGTTTTTT. Translating gives CASSLSSYRGVGGEKLFF.

The V call is TRBV6-1, the J call TRBJ1-5; TRBD1 aligns across 9 bases. CDR1 and CDR2 from the germline V gene are MNHNS and SASEGT. V gave up 3 bases and J gave up 6 bases; unmatched junction bases: 18. The CDR3 runs to 19 residues. The CDR3 DNA sequence: TGTGCCAGCAGTGACCGCATCGGGACAGGGTTTTTGCTGGGTCAGCCCCAGCATTTT. Its translation: CASSDRIGTGFLLGQPQHF.

The chain carries TRBV12-3 or TRBV12-4 and TRBJ1-5; no reliable D call. Deletions cut 3 bases from V and 5 bases from J, with 8 bases between. The CDR3 is 13 amino acids. The CDR3 here is CASSFSGDQPQHF. CDR3 DNA sequence: TGTGCCAGCAGTTTCTCCGGCGATCAGCCCCAGCATTTT.

The rearrangement uses TRBV29-1 and TRBJ1-1, with D unclear. CDR3 length equals 13 residues. Trimming removed 3 bases from V and 0 bases from J, with 8 bases in between. CDR1 and CDR2 (germline): SQVTM, ANQGSEA. CDR3 nucleotide sequence: TGCAGCGTTGAGGTGGGGATGAACACTGAAGCTTTCTTT. Residues: CSVEVGMNTEAFF.

The chain uses TRBV19 and TRBJ1-2, with 9 bases that match TRBD1. V dropped 6 bases and J dropped 8; count of bases not matched to a gene: 7. CDR1 is LNHDA, CDR2 SQIVND, per germline (reference sequence). The CDR3 consists of 13 residues. CDR3 amino acids: CASSRDREGGYTF. The CDR3 DNA is TGTGCCAGTAGCCGGGACAGGGAAGGCGGCTACACCTTC.

The V and J genes are TRBV28 and TRBJ1-3; the D gene is possibly TRBD1 (6 bases). Trimming left V 1 base short and J 0 bases short, with 13 bases between. The germline V gene encodes CDR1 MDHEN and CDR2 SYDVKM. The CDR3 sequence is 17 residues long. The CDR3 protein is CASSLYGGRHSGNTIYF. The CDR3, as DNA: TGTGCCAGCAGTTTATACGGGGGCCGGCACTCTGGAAACACCATATATTTT.

J is TRBJ1-5 and V is TRBV27; no clear D gene. V lost 5 bases and J 4 bases, leaving 15 bases between the germline ends. This CDR3 region has 15 residues. CDR1 and CDR2 from the germline V gene are MNHEY and SMNVEV (reference sequence). In nucleotides, the CDR3 is TGTGCCAGCAGTATTACGGCGGTTAGGAATCAGCCCCAGCATTTT. This encodes CASSITAVRNQPQHF.

V and J are TRBV3-1 (or the pseudogene TRBV3-2) and TRBJ1-5; D is unclear. The V and J ends lost 1 base and 1 base respectively, with 8 bases between them. Germline values: CDR1 LGHDT, CDR2 YNNKEL (reference sequence). This CDR3 is built from 15 residues. The CDR3 loop reads CASSQGTQSNQPQHF. CDR3 in DNA: TGTGCCAGCAGCCAAGGAACCCAGAGCAATCAGCCCCAGCATTTT.

The chain employs TRBV24-1 and TRBJ2-1; D is possibly TRBD2 (6 bases). The CDR3 totals 12 residues. Germline CDR1 is KGHDR and CDR2 is SFDVKD. Trimming left V 5 bases short and J 16 bases short, with 17 bases between. CDR3: CATSGWTPGLFF. In DNA, the CDR3 is TGTGCCACCAGTGGGTGGACCCCAGGACTATTCTTC.

V gene TRBV29-1 combines with J gene TRBJ2-7; possibly TRBD2 for D (7 bases). The V gene's germline CDR1 is SQVTM and CDR2 ANQGSEA. V was shortened by 7 bases and J by 0 bases, with 13 bases between the two germline ends. This CDR3 comprises 13 residues. For the CDR3, the DNA is TGCAGCGCTGGGGGCGGGAGCTCCTACGAGCAGTACTTC. Translation: CSAGGGSSYEQYF.

The chain recombines TRBV10-2 with TRBJ1-5; D uncertain. Trimming removed 2 bases from V and 5 bases from J, with 13 bases in between. Germline CDR1 reads WSHSY; CDR2 reads SAAADI. The CDR3 totals 15 residues. The CDR3 region is CASSEGQLVYQPQHF. The CDR3 DNA reads as TGCGCCAGCAGTGAGGGGCAGCTCGTGTATCAGCCCCAGCATTTT.

This sequence joins TRBV7-3 and TRBJ2-1; 8 bases agree with TRBD2. Germline loops: CDR1 SGHTA, CDR2 FQGTGA. CDR3 length: 16 residues. V lost 5 bases and J lost 3; bases outside the gene matches: 9. DNA of the CDR3: TGTGCCAGCAGCCCCCTTAGCGGGAAGGACTACAATGAGCAGTTCTTC. This translates into CASSPLSGKDYNEQFF. The entire variable domain, with the rest obtained from reference TRBV7-3 and TRBJ2-1, is as follows: GAGVSQTPSNKVTEKGKYVELRCDPISGHTALYWYRQSLGQGPEFLIYFQGTGAADDSGLPNDRFFAVRPEGSVSTLKIQRTERGDSAVYLCASSPLSGKDYNEQFFGPGTRLTVL.

The gene calls are TRBV6-5 and TRBJ2-1; possible D gene TRBD1, 6 bases. Germline CDR1 and CDR2: MNHEY and SVGAGI. Trimming removed 6 bases at V and 5 bases at J, with 17 bases between. This CDR3 has 15 amino acids. The chain's CDR3 is CASRRPGTRDNEQFF. The CDR3 DNA reads as TGTGCCAGCAGGAGACCCGGGACAAGAGACAATGAGCAGTTCTTC.